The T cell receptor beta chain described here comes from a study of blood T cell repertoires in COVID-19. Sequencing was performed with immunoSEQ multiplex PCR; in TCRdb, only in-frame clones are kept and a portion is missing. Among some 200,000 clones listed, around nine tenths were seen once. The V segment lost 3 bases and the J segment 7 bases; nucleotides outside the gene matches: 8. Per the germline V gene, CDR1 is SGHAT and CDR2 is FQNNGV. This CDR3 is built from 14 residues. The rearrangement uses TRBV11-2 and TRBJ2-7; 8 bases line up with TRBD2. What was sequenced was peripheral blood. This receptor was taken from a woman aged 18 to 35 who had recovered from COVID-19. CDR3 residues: CASSFMGLVNEQYF. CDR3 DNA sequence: TGTGCCAGCAGCTTCATGGGACTAGTAAATGAGCAGTACTTC.